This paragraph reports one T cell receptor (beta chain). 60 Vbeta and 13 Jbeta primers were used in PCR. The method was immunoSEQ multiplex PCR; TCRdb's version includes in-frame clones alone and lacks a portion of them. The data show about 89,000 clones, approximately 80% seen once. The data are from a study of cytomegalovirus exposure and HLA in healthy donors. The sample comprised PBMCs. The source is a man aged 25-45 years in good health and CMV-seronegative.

The CDR3 region is CASRDRSYEQYF. CDR3 DNA: TGTGCCAGTAGGGACAGATCCTACGAGCAGTACTTC. The chain is built from TRBV7-9 and TRBJ2-7; 7 nucleotides line up with TRBD1. In germline, CDR1 is SEHNR, CDR2 FQNEAQ (reference sequence). After removal of 9 bases from V and 1 base from J, the junction contained 3 bases not matched to a gene. There are 12 residues in the CDR3.